This is a list of T cell receptor beta chains from one sample in a study of siplizumab effects on memory and regulatory T cells. Clones were read by immunoSEQ multiplex PCR, and TCRdb kept only the in-frame ones, dropping some. The table includes some 62,000 clones, around 80% detected once. Input material: memory CD4+ T cells sorted from blood. The receptors shown here come from a human donor in good health. Both conserved end residues are part of each CDR3. D genes are given only for firm matches. The size of a clone is reported for some rows only, either as once, few or many, or as a class for expanded clones.

NA TRBJ2-2 NA TRBV28 CASSLFRATGELFF TGTGCCAGCAGTTTATTCAGGGCCACCGGGGAGCTGTTTTTT
NA TRBJ2-7 few TRBV23-1 CASSRTNQDVNSYEQYF TGCGCCAGCAGTCGGACCAATCAGGACGTAAACTCCTACGAGCAGTACTTC
NA TRBJ2-3 NA TRBV7-2 CASSPSNTQYF TGTGCCAGCAGCCCTTCTAATACGCAGTATTTT
NA TRBJ1-1 NA TRBV14 CASMTGGANTEAFF TGTGCCAGCATGACGGGGGGCGCGAACACTGAAGCTTTCTTT
NA TRBJ1-6 NA TRBV27 CASREVGGSSSPLHF TGTGCCAGCAGAGAGGTAGGGGGATCAAGTTCACCCCTCCACTTT
NA TRBJ1-5 once TRBV6-5 CASSWGAAGSGQPQHF TGTGCCAGCAGTTGGGGGGCGGCTGGGTCAGGGCAGCCCCAGCATTTT
TRBD1 TRBJ2-3 NA TRBV7-2 CASSWGTGGLIRTDTQYF TGTGCCAGCAGCTGGGGGACAGGGGGCTTGATAAGGACAGATACGCAGTATTTT
NA TRBJ1-1 NA TRBV5-6 CASSLANMMTEAFF TGTGCCAGCAGCTTGGCTAACATGATGACTGAAGCTTTCTTT
NA TRBJ2-7 NA TRBV10-2 CASSEVTGLMSSEQYF TGCGCCAGCAGTGAGGTGACAGGTCTAATGAGTTCCGAGCAGTACTTC
TRBD2 TRBJ2-7 NA TRBV29-1 CSVMGTSGGRSYEQYF TGCAGCGTTATGGGGACTAGCGGGGGCCGCTCCTACGAGCAGTACTTC
TRBD1 TRBJ1-4 NA TRBV18 CASSPFGTANEKLFF TGTGCCAGCTCACCATTCGGGACAGCTAATGAAAAACTGTTTTTT
NA TRBJ1-5 NA TRBV10-1 CASPIGYNQPQHF TGCGCCAGTCCTATAGGGTACAATCAGCCCCAGCATTTT
TRBD1 TRBJ2-2 NA TRBV5-4 CASSTRQGGNGELFF TGTGCCAGCAGCACTCGACAGGGGGGAAACGGGGAGCTGTTTTTT
TRBD1 TRBJ2-7 NA TRBV7-2 CASSLSGQVSYEQYF TGTGCCAGCAGCTTAAGCGGACAGGTCTCCTACGAGCAGTACTTC
TRBD2 TRBJ2-3 NA TRBV5-1 CASSSGLEGDTQYF TGCGCCAGCAGCTCGGGACTAGAGGGAGATACGCAGTATTTT
TRBD1 TRBJ2-1 NA TRBV18 CASSPGTGVNEQFF TGTGCCAGCTCCCCGGGGACAGGGGTTAATGAGCAGTTCTTC
TRBD1 TRBJ2-5 NA TRBV19 CASTGGTGDKETQYF TGTGCCAGTACGGGGGGGACAGGGGACAAAGAGACCCAGTACTTC
NA TRBJ1-5 NA TRBV5-1 CASSLVEGFSQPQHF TGCGCCAGCAGCTTGGTAGAGGGTTTTAGTCAGCCCCAGCATTTT
TRBD2 TRBJ2-5 few TRBV7-6 CASTRISGGRQETQYF TGTGCCAGCACCCGGATTAGCGGGGGTCGACAAGAGACCCAGTACTTC